Detailed here is one TCR beta chain. A much larger clone is a single base away; this may be a read error. Amplification of TCR beta CDR3 regions used RNA as the template. TCR CDR3 underwent first-round RT-PCR with the HTBI primer set. TCRdb reprocessed the multiplex PCR reads via MiXCR and lists one record per CDR3 protein. The sample holds approximately 270,000 distinct CDR3 sequences; less than 15% are singletons and the top ten take about 14%. This entry belongs to a study of T cells in Graves' hyperthyroidism and ophthalmopathy. Germline V lookup: CDR1 SQVTM, CDR2 ANQGSEA. This CDR3 has 13 residues.

The receptor was isolated from a woman aged 40 to 55 with Graves' hyperthyroidism that later progressed to Graves' ophthalmopathy. The J gene is TRBJ1-2, the V gene TRBV29-1; D is possibly TRBD1 (5 bases). Sequenced sample: blood. CDR3 region: CSVEGGNVYGYIF. The CDR3 region has the DNA TGCAGCGTTGAGGGGGGGAACGTCTATGGCTACATCTTC.